This T cell receptor (beta chain) was identified during a study of identical twins. Findings of the study overall: Memory repertoires showed no such pattern, whereas abundant cord blood beta clonotypes carried fewer insertions. Instead of following the same donors, the conclusions were based on cross-sectional statistical analysis. Shared out-of-frame alpha sequences (those common to twins) showed excess low generation probability.

Germline V gene lookup returns CDR1 SGHTA and CDR2 FQGTGA. With 4 bases removed from V and 5 bases from J, the gap between germline ends came to 12 bases. CDR3 length: 14 amino acids. MiXCR was run by TCRdb on the 5' RACE reads, yielding one entry per CDR3 protein. This sample has around 490,000 distinct CDR3 sequences, with 13% to 15% found just once. In the case of this clonotype: Its matching antigen is unknown.

These data were also filed under a second study, of yellow fever vaccine responses in identical twins.

The V gene is TRBV7-3, the J gene TRBJ2-1; D is undetermined. The source of this sequence is a woman aged 18-35 years in good health. The sample consisted of CD4+ T cells sorted from blood. Here the CDR3 DNA reads TGTGCCAGCAGCTCGCCGCCGATTAACAATGAGCAGTTCTTC. Translation gives CASSSPPINNEQFF.